This T cell receptor beta chain was obtained from a study of shared clonotypes between healthy human individuals. CDR1 is SGHAT, CDR2 FQNNGV, per germline. V lost 5 bases, J lost 3 bases, and 11 bases lay in between. CDR3 length: 14 amino acids. The table came from immunoSEQ multiplex PCR; TCRdb's copy has only in-frame clones and leaves some out. The sample contains around 2,000,000 clones, approximately 95% of which appear only once. This TCR was sampled from a man aged 18 to 29 in good health. The chain has TRBV11-2 and TRBJ2-1, with no clear D. Sequencing was done on a sample of naive CD4+ T cells sorted from blood. Subset: CD45RA+ positively selected. The CDR3 loop reads CASSQSGDYNEQFF. The CDR3 DNA reads as TGTGCCAGCAGCCAAAGTGGGGACTACAATGAGCAGTTCTTC. Complete variable domain (other parts from reference TRBV11-2 and TRBJ2-1): EAGVAQSPRYKIIEKRQSVAFWCNPISGHATLYWYQQILGQGPKLLIQFQNNGVVDDSQLPKDRFSAERLKGVDSTLKIQPAKLEDSAVYLCASSQSGDYNEQFFGPGTRLTVL.